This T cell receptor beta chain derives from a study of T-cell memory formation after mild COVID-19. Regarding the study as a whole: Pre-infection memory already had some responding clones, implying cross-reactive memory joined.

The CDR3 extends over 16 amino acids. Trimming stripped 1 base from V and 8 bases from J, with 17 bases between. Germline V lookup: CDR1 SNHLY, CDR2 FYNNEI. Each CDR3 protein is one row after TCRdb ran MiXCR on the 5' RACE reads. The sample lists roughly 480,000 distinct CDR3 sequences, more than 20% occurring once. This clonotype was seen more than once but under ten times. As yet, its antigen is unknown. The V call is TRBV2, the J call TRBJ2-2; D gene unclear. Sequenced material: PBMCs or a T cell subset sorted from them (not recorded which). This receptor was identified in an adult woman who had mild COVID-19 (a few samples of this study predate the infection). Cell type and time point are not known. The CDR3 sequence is CASSEDGRSIAGELFF. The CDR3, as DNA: TGTGCCAGCAGTGAAGATGGCAGGTCGATTGCAGGGGAGCTGTTTTTT.